This is a list of T cell receptor beta chains from one sample in a study of T cell responses to AZD1222 COVID-19 vaccine. TCRdb's table, derived via immunoSEQ multiplex PCR, lists solely in-frame clones and lacks some. The sample includes about 190,000 clones, approximately 91% of them seen just once. Sequencing used peripheral blood, obtained on day 0 of AZD1222 vaccination. Every receptor here comes from an adult in good health. The CDR3 runs from the conserved cysteine through the conserved F or W. A D gene is named only where the DNA matches it firmly. Clone size is shown for a subset of rows, as once, few, many or a class of expanded clone.

j_call,v_call,d_call,clone_size,cdr3_aa,cdr3_nt
TRBJ1-6,TRBV27,.,once,CASSRGGPFSYNSPLHF,TGTGCCAGCAGTCGAGGGGGGCCATTCTCCTATAATTCACCCCTCCACTTT
TRBJ2-5,TRBV7-2,.,.,CASSIAGFEETQYF,TGTGCCAGCAGCATCGCAGGGTTTGAGGAGACCCAGTACTTC
TRBJ1-4,TRBV7-2,.,.,CASSPGWTRRLSDEKLFF,TGTGCCAGCAGCCCAGGTTGGACCCGACGTCTTTCCGATGAAAAACTGTTTTTT
TRBJ2-7,TRBV28,TRBD1,.,CASSPGTGSSYEQYF,TGTGCCAGCAGTCCCGGGACAGGGAGCTCCTACGAGCAGTACTTC
TRBJ2-1,TRBV19,.,once,CASSTRGSYNEQFF,TGTGCCAGTAGTACGAGGGGCTCCTACAATGAGCAGTTCTTC
TRBJ2-7,TRBV3-1/TRBV3-2,TRBD2,.,CASSQGSTGTSSGEQYF,TGTGCCAGCAGCCAGGGATCTACCGGGACTAGCTCGGGTGAGCAGTACTTC
TRBJ2-6,TRBV28,TRBD1,.,CASRRGPGANVLTF,TGTGCCAGCAGGAGGGGGCCTGGGGCCAACGTCCTGACTTTC
TRBJ2-7,TRBV19,TRBD2,few,CASSIGLAGSYEQYF,TGTGCCAGTAGTATCGGACTAGCGGGGTCCTACGAGCAGTACTTC
TRBJ2-1,TRBV10-1,.,.,CASSESGPGEQFF,TGCGCCAGCAGTGAGTCGGGGCCCGGGGAGCAGTTCTTC
TRBJ2-5,TRBV5-4,TRBD1,.,CASSGDRQETQYF,TGTGCCAGCAGCGGGGACAGACAAGAGACCCAGTACTTC
TRBJ1-2,TRBV29-1,.,.,CSVDTGYYGYTF,TGCAGCGTTGATACAGGGTACTATGGCTACACCTTC
TRBJ1-1,TRBV24-1,TRBD1,few,CATSDRDRAAFF,TGTGCCACCAGTGACCGGGACAGGGCCGCTTTCTTT
TRBJ2-1,TRBV7-9,TRBD1,.,CASSPTGTVNNEQFF,TGTGCCAGCAGCCCAACCGGGACAGTCAACAATGAGCAGTTCTTC
TRBJ2-7,TRBV11-2,.,.,CASSSPRSSRVGEQYF,TGTGCCAGCAGCTCCCCCCGGTCGAGCAGGGTGGGCGAGCAGTACTTC
TRBJ2-3,TRBV11-2,TRBD2,.,CASSLLVAGGFPDTDTQYF,TGTGCCAGCAGCTTGCTCGTAGCGGGGGGATTTCCTGACACAGATACGCAGTATTTT
TRBJ2-5,TRBV4-1,.,.,CASSSPQETQYF,TGCGCCAGCAGCAGTCCTCAAGAGACCCAGTACTTC
TRBJ2-6,TRBV19,.,once,CASSISRGANVLTF,TGTGCCAGTAGTATTAGCCGAGGGGCCAACGTCCTGACTTTC
TRBJ2-7,TRBV16,TRBD2,.,CASSLTSGRTEQYF,TGTGCCAGCAGCCTGACTAGCGGGAGGACCGAGCAGTACTTC
TRBJ1-2,TRBV28,.,.,CASSPGNSYGYTF,TGTGCCAGCAGTCCCGGGAACAGTTATGGCTACACCTTC
TRBJ2-5,TRBV4-1,.,.,CASSQDGRGRETQYF,TGCGCCAGCAGCCAAGATGGGCGGGGGCGGGAGACCCAGTACTTC
TRBJ1-1,TRBV7-3,.,.,CASSQQARTEAFF,TGTGCCAGCAGCCAACAGGCAAGGACTGAAGCTTTCTTT
TRBJ2-3,TRBV7-2,TRBD2,.,CASSDLAGGLLDTQYF,TGTGCCAGCAGCGACCTAGCGGGGGGGCTTTTAGATACGCAGTATTTT
TRBJ1-5,TRBV7-2,TRBD1,.,CASSSQGAGNQPQHF,TGTGCCAGCAGCTCACAGGGGGCTGGCAATCAGCCCCAGCATTTT
TRBJ2-7,TRBV11-2,.,.,CASSLVGGPYEQYF,TGTGCCAGCAGCTTAGTAGGGGGACCCTACGAGCAGTACTTC
TRBJ1-5,TRBV2,.,.,CASSLDGNQPQHF,TGTGCCAGCAGTCTGGACGGGAATCAGCCCCAGCATTTT
TRBJ2-3,TRBV9,TRBD2,.,CASSVGLAGKDTQYF,TGTGCCAGCAGCGTAGGACTAGCGGGAAAAGATACGCAGTATTTT
TRBJ2-5,TRBV24-1,.,.,CATSDYDFGSETQYF,TGTGCCACCAGTGATTACGACTTTGGATCTGAGACCCAGTACTTC
TRBJ2-2,TRBV5-1,TRBD2,.,CASSSGTPNTGELFF,TGCGCCAGCAGCAGCGGGACTCCTAACACCGGGGAGCTGTTTTTT
TRBJ2-3,TRBV3-1/TRBV3-2,TRBD2,.,CASSQRDGASGFTDTQYF,TGTGCCAGCAGCCAGCGAGATGGGGCTAGCGGTTTCACAGATACGCAGTATTTT
TRBJ2-3,TRBV5-1,.,.,CASSLAEADTQYF,TGCGCCAGCAGCTTGGCCGAAGCAGATACGCAGTATTTT
TRBJ2-1,TRBV7-6,.,.,CASIPGAGISYNEQFF,TGTGCCAGCATCCCGGGGGCGGGGATATCCTACAATGAGCAGTTCTTC
TRBJ1-4,TRBV18,.,.,CASSQLRGGLGEKLFF,TGTGCCAGCTCACAACTTCGAGGGGGATTGGGCGAAAAACTGTTTTTT
TRBJ1-4,TRBV6-5,.,.,CASRGLGGANEKLFF,TGTGCCAGCAGAGGTCTGGGCGGCGCCAATGAAAAACTGTTTTTT
TRBJ1-6,TRBV9,TRBD1,.,CASSVGDRGGNSPLHF,TGTGCCAGCAGCGTAGGAGACAGGGGAGGTAATTCACCCCTCCACTTT
TRBJ2-7,TRBV19,.,.,CASSVDTFSYEQYF,TGTGCCAGTAGTGTGGACACTTTTTCCTACGAGCAGTACTTC
TRBJ2-5,TRBV19,TRBD2,.,CASSIDREGSETQYF,TGTGCCAGTAGTATAGATAGGGAGGGATCAGAGACCCAGTACTTC
TRBJ1-2,TRBV19,.,.,CASSIRMGELGYTF,TGTGCCAGTAGTATAAGGATGGGGGAATTGGGCTACACCTTC
TRBJ1-1,TRBV18,TRBD1,.,CASSPKTGIGVTEAFF,TGTGCCAGCTCACCGAAGACAGGGATTGGGGTCACTGAAGCTTTCTTT
TRBJ2-7,TRBV7-9,TRBD2,.,CASSPSGTSGSYEQYF,TGTGCCAGCAGCCCATCCGGGACTAGCGGTTCCTACGAGCAGTACTTC
TRBJ1-1,TRBV7-3,.,.,CASSLRAGTEAFF,TGTGCCAGCAGCTTAAGGGCAGGGACTGAAGCTTTCTTT
TRBJ2-3,TRBV10-3,TRBD2,once,CAISESRLAGTDTQYF,TGTGCCATCAGTGAGTCTCGACTAGCGGGCACAGATACGCAGTATTTT
TRBJ1-2,TRBV20-1,.,.,CSASLVGRTNYGYTF,TGCAGTGCTAGTCTTGTCGGCAGGACTAACTATGGCTACACCTTC
TRBJ1-6,TRBV25-1,TRBD1,.,CASSDRAGSGNSPLHF,TGTGCCAGCAGCGACAGGGCCGGCAGCGGTAATTCACCCCTCCACTTT
TRBJ2-7,TRBV6-6,.,.,CASSFGPYEQYF,TGTGCCAGCAGTTTTGGACCTTACGAGCAGTACTTC
TRBJ1-3,TRBV4-1,TRBD1,.,CASSPERRTGTGDLYF,TGCGCCAGCAGCCCGGAGAGGAGGACCGGGACAGGGGACTTATATTTT
TRBJ2-1,TRBV4-2,TRBD1,.,CASSHPGQGDSPSYNEQFF,TGTGCCAGCAGCCATCCGGGACAGGGAGATTCCCCCTCCTACAATGAGCAGTTCTTC
TRBJ2-7,TRBV6-5,.,.,CASSRGRGGWYEQYF,TGTGCCAGCAGCCGGGGGCGCGGAGGGTGGTACGAGCAGTACTTC
TRBJ2-4,TRBV18,.,.,CASSPPWGLAKNIQYF,TGTGCCAGCTCACCACCGTGGGGACTAGCCAAAAACATTCAGTACTTC
TRBJ1-4,TRBV27,.,.,CASSPRGVGTNEKLFF,TGTGCCAGCAGTCCGCGGGGCGTCGGAACTAATGAAAAACTGTTTTTT
TRBJ2-7,TRBV5-5,.,.,CASSGAGGSSYEQYF,TGTGCCAGCAGCGGGGCTGGGGGGAGCTCCTACGAGCAGTACTTC